The clone carrying this TCR beta chain was seen only once. This specimen belongs to a study of T cells of healthy individuals. The CDR3 is 13 amino acids. V dropped 4 bases and J dropped 4 bases, with 8 bases sitting between them. Germline loops: CDR1 SGHTS, CDR2 YDEGEE. TCRdb reprocessed the 5' RACE reads with MiXCR, giving one entry per CDR3 protein. Of 100,000 or so distinct CDR3 sequences in the sample, 15% to 20% were seen once. The chain combines TRBV5-8 with TRBJ2-2; D not resolved. This clonotype originated in a human donor in good health. The CDR3 DNA sequence: TGTGCCAGCAGCGAGTATCCCACCGGGGAGCTGTTTTTT. It encodes CASSEYPTGELFF. The full variable domain, rest sourced from reference TRBV5-8 and TRBJ2-2, is EAGVTQSPTHLIKTRGQQATLRCSPISGHTSVYWYQQALGLGLQFLLWYDEGEERNRGNFPPRFSGRQFPNYSSELNVNALELEDSALYLCASSEYPTGELFFGEGSRLTVL.